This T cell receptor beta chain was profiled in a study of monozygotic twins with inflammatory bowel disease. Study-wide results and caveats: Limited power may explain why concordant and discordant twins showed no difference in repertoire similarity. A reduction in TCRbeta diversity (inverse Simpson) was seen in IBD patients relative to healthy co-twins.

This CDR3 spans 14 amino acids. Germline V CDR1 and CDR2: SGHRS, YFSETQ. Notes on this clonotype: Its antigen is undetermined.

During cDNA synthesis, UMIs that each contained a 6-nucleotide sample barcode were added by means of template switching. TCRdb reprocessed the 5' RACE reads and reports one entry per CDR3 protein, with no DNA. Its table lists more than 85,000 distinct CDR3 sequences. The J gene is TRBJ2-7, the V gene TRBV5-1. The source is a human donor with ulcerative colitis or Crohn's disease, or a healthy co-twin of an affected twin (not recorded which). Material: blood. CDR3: CASSLGAGSYEQYF.